A selection of T cell receptor beta chains follows, all from one sample in a study of CD8+ T cells in alopecia areata. Measured with immunoSEQ multiplex PCR; TCRdb has only the in-frame clones, and not every one. The data show about 170,000 clones, 50% to 75% seen once. The sample was CD4+ T cells sorted from blood, taken between weeks 55 and 65, from a patient treated with tofacitinib. The receptors originated from a human donor with alopecia areata. CDR3s leave out the opening cysteine and the closing phenylalanine or tryptophan.

TRBV27,TRBJ2-5,ACRGQSPQETQY
TRBV19,TRBJ2-7,ASSIRHSYEQY
TRBV6-5,TRBJ1-5,ASSPNGGDQPQH
TRBV30,TRBJ1-2,AWSAGQGGGNYGYT
TRBV15,TRBJ1-5,ATSRDRAFNQPQH
TRBV5-1,TRBJ2-2,ASSLGQGASSPGELF
TRBV9,TRBJ2-5,ASSVATGTGVETQY
TRBV7-9,TRBJ2-6,ASSLPGQGSSGANVLT
TRBV30,TRBJ1-6,AWNQQVSPLH
TRBV2,TRBJ2-5,ASSEKNNQETQY
TRBV10-3,TRBJ2-5,AIRGDRGETQY
TRBV27,TRBJ1-5,ASSLSPPGQGWSQH
TRBV18,TRBJ2-5,ASSPANQQETQY
TRBV6-1,TRBJ2-7,ASISGWGLLGEQY
TRBV6-5,TRBJ2-3,ASSSGTSSY
TRBV2,TRBJ1-4,ASRLQAFNEKLF
TRBV6-1,TRBJ1-2,ASSNGRVGTEGYT
TRBV4-1,TRBJ2-6,ASSPKTLNSGANVLT
TRBV20-1,TRBJ1-6,SARALTGLH
TRBV25-1,TRBJ1-2,ASRDGDYGYT
TRBV30,TRBJ1-5,AWSRDRGNQPQH
TRBV7-2,TRBJ2-3,ASSLARFSDTQY
TRBV5-6,TRBJ2-1,ASSLWSSWGQQF
TRBV11-2,TRBJ1-6,ASSWGQGGGSPLH
TRBV5-4,TRBJ2-1,ASSLAPSGGVFEQF
TRBV11-2,TRBJ2-3,ASSPQRGALADTQY
TRBV6-5,TRBJ1-2,ASRKYQGAYGYT
TRBV29-1,TRBJ2-2,SASDRSRSNTGELF
TRBV19,TRBJ1-1,ASRLSGVGHTEAF
TRBV14,TRBJ2-2,ASSPRRTVSGELF
TRBV10-3,TRBJ2-3,AISAGVAPDTQY
TRBV27,TRBJ2-5,ASSFDRVQETQY
TRBV7-9,TRBJ1-1,ASSLAGNTEAF
TRBV2,TRBJ1-1,ATRGQLNTEAF
TRBV30,TRBJ1-2,AWSPGILEDYGYT
TRBV10-3,TRBJ2-7,AIVRDRGSYEQY
TRBV9,TRBJ2-1,ASSVGLGVVWEQF
TRBV29-1,TRBJ1-2,SVEQGADGYT
TRBV6-5,TRBJ2-1,ASSYSGGEYNEQF
TRBV7-8,TRBJ2-5,ASSLWSGQQETQY
TRBV5-1,TRBJ1-2,ASSDTGARLYGYT
TRBV2,TRBJ1-6,ASSEDSPKSSPLH
TRBV18,TRBJ2-7,ASSPKGAEQY
TRBV5-1,TRBJ2-3,ASSLATGLTDTQY
TRBV9,TRBJ2-5,ASSYRSQETQY
TRBV5-1,TRBJ2-7,ASSLGPSGTYEQY
TRBV29-1,TRBJ2-5,SSSSGQETQY
TRBV11-2,TRBJ1-1,ASSPSSVNTEAF
TRBV7-6,TRBJ1-5,ASSLVGGDQPQH
TRBV2,TRBJ2-1,ATKRNNEQF
TRBV25-1,TRBJ2-7,ASSGPGTGYYEQY
TRBV25-1,TRBJ1-5,ASSWTGNQPQH
TRBV7-6,TRBJ2-7,ASSQWVQPGHGYEQY
TRBV5-5,TRBJ2-2,ASSSLATTNTGELF